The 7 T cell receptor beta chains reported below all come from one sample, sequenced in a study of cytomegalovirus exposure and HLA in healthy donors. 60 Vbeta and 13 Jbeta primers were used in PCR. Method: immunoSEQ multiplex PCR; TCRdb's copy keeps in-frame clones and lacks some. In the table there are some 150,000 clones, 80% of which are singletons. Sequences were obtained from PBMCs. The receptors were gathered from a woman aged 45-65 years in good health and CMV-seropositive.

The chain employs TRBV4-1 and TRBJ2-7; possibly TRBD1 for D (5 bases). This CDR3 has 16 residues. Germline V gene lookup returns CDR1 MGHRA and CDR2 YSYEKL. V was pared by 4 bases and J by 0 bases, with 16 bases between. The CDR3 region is CASSRREGALSYEQYF. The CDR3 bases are TGCGCCAGCAGCCGGAGAGAAGGGGCCCTCTCCTACGAGCAGTACTTC.

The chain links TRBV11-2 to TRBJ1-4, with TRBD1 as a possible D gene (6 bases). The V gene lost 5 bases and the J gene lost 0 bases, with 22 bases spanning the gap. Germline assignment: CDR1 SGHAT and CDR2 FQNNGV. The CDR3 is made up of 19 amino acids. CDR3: CASSHDGRGVHTTNEKLFF. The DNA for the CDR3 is TGTGCCAGCAGCCACGACGGGAGGGGGGTCCACACAACTAATGAAAAACTGTTTTTT.

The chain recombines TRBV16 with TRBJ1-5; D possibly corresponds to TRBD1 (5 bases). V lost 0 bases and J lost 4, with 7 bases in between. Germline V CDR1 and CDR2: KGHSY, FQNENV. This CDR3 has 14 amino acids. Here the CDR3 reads CASSQSGGNQPQHF. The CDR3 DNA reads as TGTGCCAGCAGCCAATCGGGGGGTAATCAGCCCCAGCATTTT.

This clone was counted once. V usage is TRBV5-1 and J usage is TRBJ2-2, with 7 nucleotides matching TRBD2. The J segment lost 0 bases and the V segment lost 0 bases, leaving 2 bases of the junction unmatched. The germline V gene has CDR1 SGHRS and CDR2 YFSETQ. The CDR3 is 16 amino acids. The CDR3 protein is CASSLAGGTNTGELFF. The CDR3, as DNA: TGCGCCAGCAGCTTGGCGGGAGGCACGAACACCGGGGAGCTGTTTTTT.

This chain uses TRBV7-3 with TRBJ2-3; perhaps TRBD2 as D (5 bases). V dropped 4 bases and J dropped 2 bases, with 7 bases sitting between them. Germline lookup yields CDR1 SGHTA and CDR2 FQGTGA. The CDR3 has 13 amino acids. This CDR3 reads CASSYDYTDTQYF. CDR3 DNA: TGTGCCAGCAGCTACGACTACACAGATACGCAGTATTTT.

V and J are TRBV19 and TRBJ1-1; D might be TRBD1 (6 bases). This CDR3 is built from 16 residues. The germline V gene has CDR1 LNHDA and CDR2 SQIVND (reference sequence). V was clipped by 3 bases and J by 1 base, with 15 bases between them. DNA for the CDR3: TGTGCCAGTAGTATTGGGCCCGGGGGGCGGAACACTGAAGCTTTCTTT. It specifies CASSIGPGGRNTEAFF.

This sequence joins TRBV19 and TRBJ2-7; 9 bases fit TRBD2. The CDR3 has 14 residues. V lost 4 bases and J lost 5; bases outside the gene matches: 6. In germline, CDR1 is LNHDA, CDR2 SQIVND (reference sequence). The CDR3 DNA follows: TGTGCCAGTAGTAAACGGACTAGCGAGGACGAGCAGTACTTC. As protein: CASSKRTSEDEQYF.